The table lists the clone carrying this T cell receptor (beta chain) with a few counts. This specimen belongs to a study of spatial heterogeneity in lung cancer. About the study: Detection consistently yielded more beta chains than alpha chains.

Time point of the sample: sample taken at primary tumor resection. Extraction of whole RNA from tumor, nontumor lung or frozen PBMC preceded unsorted sequencing. Using its own MiXCR run on the 5' RACE reads, TCRdb lists one record per CDR3 protein. The sample has 77,000 or so distinct CDR3 sequences, under 25% seen once. Trimming took 10 bases from V and 6 from J; bases not matched to a gene: 6. Germline loops: CDR1 ENHRY, CDR2 SYGVKD. This CDR3 has 13 residues. This TCR was sampled from a male donor with early-stage non-small cell lung cancer. This chain links TRBV10-3 with TRBJ2-1, with 10 nucleotides matching TRBD2. The sequencing here drew on PBMCs, taken at surgery. The CDR3 DNA reads as TGTGCCACCCTGGTAGCGGGGGGCAATGAGCAGTTCTTC. It specifies CATLVAGGNEQFF.